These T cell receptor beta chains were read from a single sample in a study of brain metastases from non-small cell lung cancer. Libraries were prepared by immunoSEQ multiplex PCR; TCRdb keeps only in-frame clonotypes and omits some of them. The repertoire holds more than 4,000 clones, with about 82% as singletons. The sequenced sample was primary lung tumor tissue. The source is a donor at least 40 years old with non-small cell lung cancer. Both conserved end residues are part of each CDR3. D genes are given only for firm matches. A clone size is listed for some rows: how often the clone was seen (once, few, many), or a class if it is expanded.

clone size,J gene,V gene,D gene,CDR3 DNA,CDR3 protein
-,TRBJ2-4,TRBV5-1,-,TGTGCCAGCAGCTTGGAAGGACTAGCCAAAAACATTCAGTACTTC,CASSLEGLAKNIQYF
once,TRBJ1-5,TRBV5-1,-,TGCGCCAGCAGCTTGGGCGGGGGGCGGAATCAGCCCCAGCATTTT,CASSLGGGRNQPQHF
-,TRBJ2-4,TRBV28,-,TGTGCCAGCAGTACCTACAGGGTAGCCAAAAACATTCAGTACTTC,CASSTYRVAKNIQYF
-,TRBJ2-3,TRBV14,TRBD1,TGTGCCAGCAGCCAAGTAGGGACAGGGAGCACAGATACGCAGTATTTT,CASSQVGTGSTDTQYF
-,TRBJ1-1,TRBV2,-,TGTGCCAGCAGTGAAGCAGGGCAGGGTGTCACTGAAGCTTTCTTT,CASSEAGQGVTEAFF
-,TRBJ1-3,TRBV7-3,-,TGTGCCAGCAGCTTAAGGAGCGGGGGCTCTGGAAACACCATATATTTT,CASSLRSGGSGNTIYF
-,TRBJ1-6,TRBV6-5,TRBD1,TGTGCCAGCAGTCAAACAGGGGGCGATAATTCACCCCTCCACTTT,CASSQTGGDNSPLHF
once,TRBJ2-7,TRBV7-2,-,TGTGCCAGCAGCTTATGGCAGGGACCCTACGAGCAGTACTTC,CASSLWQGPYEQYF
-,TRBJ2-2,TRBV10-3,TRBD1,TGTGCCATCAGTGGGAGGGTACAGGGGGCTTCTGGGGAGCTGTTTTTT,CAISGRVQGASGELFF
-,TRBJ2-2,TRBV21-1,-,TGTGCCAGCACTAAGGGGGGAACTAGCACCGTACAACCCGGGGAGCTGTTTTTT,CASTKGGTSTVQPGELFF
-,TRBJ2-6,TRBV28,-,TGTGCCAGCAGTTTCACCGGGTCAGGGGCCAACGTCCTGACTTTC,CASSFTGSGANVLTF
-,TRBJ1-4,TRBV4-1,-,TGCGCCAGCAGCCAAGGCGGGGTTGGGGAAAAACTGTTTTTT,CASSQGGVGEKLFF
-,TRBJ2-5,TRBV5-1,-,TGCGCCAGCAGCTTGGGAATAGGCGAGACCCAGTACTTC,CASSLGIGETQYF
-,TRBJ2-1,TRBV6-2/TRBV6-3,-,TGTGCCAGCAGCCAAACGGAGGTCGGGCAGCAGTTCTTC,CASSQTEVGQQFF
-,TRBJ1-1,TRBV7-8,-,TGTGCCAGCAGCTCCGGACTTAGGAGGGACGGGAACACTGAAGCTTTCTTT,CASSSGLRRDGNTEAFF